Each of the 4 T cell receptor beta chains below was sequenced from the same sample in a study of blood T cell repertoires in COVID-19. Sequencing was performed with immunoSEQ multiplex PCR; in TCRdb, only in-frame clones are kept and a portion is missing. The sample records about 140,000 clones, approximately 80% being singletons. The sample taken for sequencing was peripheral blood. The source of these receptors is a man between 60 and 70 years old who had recovered from COVID-19.

The table lists this clone with a few counts. V and J are TRBV7-9 and TRBJ1-4; D is undetermined. Germline V CDR1 and CDR2: SEHNR, FQNEAQ (reference sequence). The germline V and J ends were trimmed by 3 bases and 1 base, with 18 bases remaining between them. The CDR3 is made up of 18 amino acids. This CDR3 reads CASSLERGSLLTNEKLFF. DNA for the CDR3: TGTGCCAGCAGCTTGGAGCGCGGATCCCTTCTAACTAATGAAAAACTGTTTTTT.

The chain links TRBV27 to TRBJ2-7; possible D gene TRBD2, 7 bases. Per the germline V gene, CDR1 is MNHEY and CDR2 is SMNVEV (reference sequence). V was cut by 2 bases and J by 0 bases, with 11 bases left in between. This CDR3 contains 15 residues. The CDR3 nucleotides are TGTGCCAGCAGTTTAGGGGGGGCTAGCTCCTACGAGCAGTACTTC. As protein: CASSLGGASSYEQYF.

The V and J genes are TRBV19 and TRBJ1-6; D gene ambiguous. V lost 3 bases and J 14 bases, leaving 17 bases between the germline ends. This CDR3 region has 14 residues. CDR1 is LNHDA and CDR2 is SQIVND in the germline V gene (reference sequence). CDR3: CASSIDTVVRSLHF. CDR3 in DNA: TGTGCCAGTAGTATCGACACGGTCGTAAGGTCCCTCCACTTT.

This clone was counted only a few times. The V gene is TRBV7-8, the J gene TRBJ2-2; 12 bases match TRBD2. Trimming removed 6 bases from V and 13 bases from J; junction bases left unmatched: 12. The CDR3 consists of 15 residues. Germline loops: CDR1 SGHVS, CDR2 FQNEAQ. The CDR3 protein is CASRGLAGQTRGLFF. CDR3 DNA sequence: TGTGCCAGCAGAGGACTAGCGGGGCAAACGCGAGGGCTGTTTTTT.